This TCR beta chain derives from a study of shared clonotypes between healthy human individuals. The V and J ends lost 5 bases and 5 bases respectively, with 15 bases between them. The CDR3 runs 14 residues. From germline, CDR1 is MDHEN and CDR2 SYDVKM. CD45RO negativity and positive selection for CCR7 defined naive CD8 cells, a population that excluded terminally differentiated effector memory CD45RA+ cells. Repertoires were generated with immunoSEQ multiplex PCR, while TCRdb's copy carries only in-frame clones and drops some. The table shows about 2.2 million clones, with 93% occurring only once. The chain carries TRBV28 and TRBJ1-1; D ambiguous. The specimen sequenced was naive CD8+ T cells from PBMCs. This receptor was identified in a man in his late teens or twenties in good health. Some clones in this sample may be carry-over from other donors' samples. CDR3 sequence: CASSLGSGITEAFF. The CDR3 DNA reads TGTGCCAGCAGTCTGGGATCCGGGATAACTGAAGCTTTCTTT.